This TCR beta chain is from a study of patients and donors after allogeneic stem cell transplantation. MiXCR, applied by TCRdb to the RT-PCR reads, yields one record per CDR3 protein. Found here are more than 850,000 distinct CDR3 sequences, around 17% of them singletons; the top ten hold around 6%. At least ten counts were recorded for this clonotype. Losses at the gene ends were 6 bases for V and 2 bases for J; bases not matched to a gene: 6. This CDR3 spans 15 amino acids. V is TRBV12-3 or TRBV12-4 and J is TRBJ1-5, with 8 bases matching TRBD1. Sequencing used blood, either unsorted or a sorted T cell fraction (not recorded which). The receptor was isolated from a human donor who was either an allogeneic HSCT recipient or a stem cell or donor lymphocyte infusion donor (not recorded which). It is not recorded whose cells these are; they may come from a transplant donor. In DNA, the CDR3 is TGTGCCAGCAGCCGGGGACAGGTTCGCAATCAGCCCCAGCATTTT. Amino acid sequence: CASSRGQVRNQPQHF.